This T cell receptor beta chain comes out of a study of tumor-infiltrating lymphocytes in primary liver carcinoma. Germline V gene sequence: CDR1 LGHNA, CDR2 YNFKEQ. The germline V and J ends were trimmed by 6 bases and 1 base, with 18 bases remaining between them. The CDR3 has 16 residues. With 500 ng total RNA as template and a constant-region primer, TCR beta cDNA was made. Three-round nested multiplex PCR performed with slightly modified ARM-PCR produced the TCR beta libraries. The first two PCR rounds used TRBV1-TRBV30 primers with a Cbeta primer, roughly 10 cycles each. MiXCR, run by TCRdb on the multiplex PCR reads, gives a single entry per CDR3 protein. The sample contains roughly 22,000 distinct CDR3 sequences, approximately 80% of which appear only once. Co-extracting RNA and DNA was done with roughly 17-34 mg of unsorted bulk tissue as input. Surgeons treated the primary liver carcinoma of the patients by surgical resection.

Notes on the study in general: Only around 7.5-25% of top clones occurred in all five tumor regions.

For this clonotype: Its matching antigen is unknown. This CDR3 is missing its conserved last phenylalanine or tryptophan, likely due to a read error.

The sample taken for sequencing was liver tumor tissue from sampling region 2. Regarding subset: tumor region T2, inferior pole. The receptor comes from a woman younger than 45 with primary liver carcinoma and hepatitis B virus infection. The chain joins TRBV4-2 to TRBJ1-1; D uncertain. The DNA of the CDR3 is TGTGCCAGCAGTCCCGTCGAGGTGAGAGGGAACACTGAAGCTTTCTAT. Protein sequence: CASSPVEVRGNTEAFY.